This TCR beta chain was obtained from a study of read filtering for tumor transcriptome and immune sequencing. On the study more broadly: Patients were some 16 male and 13 to 15 female, mean age approximately 70 years, range roughly 47 to 85.

As to this clonotype: This clone may be a read error of a much larger clone one base away.

Molecular barcoded adaptors covering alpha/delta and beta/gamma chains were used on about 390 ng RNA. TCRdb used MiXCR to reprocess the reads, holding one entry per CDR3 protein. Counted here are 12,000 to 15,000 distinct CDR3 sequences, roughly 20% occurring once; the ten biggest clones make up 80%. CDR1 is GTSNPN and CDR2 is SVGIG in the germline V gene (reference sequence). CDR3 length: 15 amino acids. The gene calls are TRBV30 and TRBJ1-1; D perhaps matches TRBD1 (6 bases). Source material: a population of CD138-negative cells sorted from bone marrow. The clonotype comes from a donor aged 40 or older with multiple myeloma. Here the CDR3 reads CAWSFTGWKQTEAVF. The CDR3, as DNA: TGTGCCTGGAGTTTTACAGGGTGGAAACAGACTGAAGCTGTCTTT. The entire variable domain, with the rest obtained from reference TRBV30 and TRBJ1-1, is as follows: SQTIHQWPATLVQPVGSPLSLECTVEGTSNPNLYWYRQAAGRGLQLLFYSVGIGQISSEVPQNLSASRPQDRQFILSSKKLLLSDSGFYLCAWSFTGWKQTEAVFGQGTRLTVV.